A single T cell receptor (beta chain) is shown here with its context. Trimming took off 5 bases at V and 5 bases at J, with 15 bases between the two ends. Germline V gene lookup returns CDR1 SQVTM and CDR2 ANQGSEA. The CDR3 consists of 13 residues. Original processing notes: Estimates of nucleated cell counts were drawn from the amplification of reference gene primers. Some clones are missing from TCRdb's copy, which holds only in-frame ones; the method was immunoSEQ multiplex PCR. V and J calls and clone size are as listed in that table; D and trimming were resolved from the DNA. In the table there are about 140,000 clones, roughly four fifths of which are singletons. This entry is derived from a study of blood T cell repertoires in COVID-19. Study summary: Samples came from the United States, Italy and Spain, spanning acute and convalescent COVID-19. In each case, the material was cDNA or gDNA derived from T cells, B-cell-depleted T cells, or PBMCs.

The sequenced sample was peripheral blood. The rearrangement joins TRBV29-1 to TRBJ1-1; D is possibly TRBD1 (5 bases). This receptor was identified in an older woman with acute or convalescent COVID-19. The CDR3 region is CSVKSGAWTEAFF. The CDR3 nucleotides read TGCAGCGTTAAGAGCGGGGCGTGGACTGAAGCTTTCTTT. Complete variable domain (other parts from reference TRBV29-1 and TRBJ1-1): SAVISQKPSRDICQRGTSLTIQCQVDSQVTMMFWYRQQPGQSLTLIATANQGSEATYESGFVIDKFPISRPNLTFSTLTVSNMSPEDSSIYLCSVKSGAWTEAFFGQGTRLTVV.